This TCR beta chain was observed in a study of control samples from healthy donors and cancer patients. Assay used: immunoSEQ multiplex PCR; TCRdb lists only in-frame clones, some missing. The sample includes about 160,000 clones, around 95% seen only once; the top ten take about 9.3%. Germline V lookup: CDR1 SGHDT, CDR2 YYEEEE. The CDR3 has 16 amino acids. The trim removed 3 bases at V and 4 bases at J, leaving 9 bases unmatched. The chain links TRBV5-6 to TRBJ2-3, with 9 bases identical to TRBD2. The source is a woman aged 40 to 50 in good health. The sequenced material came from blood. As DNA, the CDR3 is TGTGCCAGCAGCTGGACGCAGCGGGGGGCCGCAGATACGCAGTATTTT. Its translation: CASSWTQRGAADTQYF.